Listed here are 28 T cell receptor beta chains from one sample, sequenced in a study of CD8 T cells in Susac syndrome. It was with random hexamers that about 0.45 to 1 ug RNA was reverse transcribed. TCRdb passed the immunoSEQ multiplex PCR reads through MiXCR, listing each CDR3 protein once. This table has 55,000 to 70,000 distinct CDR3 sequences, roughly 94% appearing once. The specimen sequenced was CD8+ T cells from PBMCs. All receptors derive from a human donor in good health.

The chain is built from TRBV7-6 and TRBJ1-5, with 7 bases fitting TRBD1. Germline trimming cut 1 base from V and 7 bases from J; bases unmatched to any gene: 4. The length of the CDR3 is 14 residues. Looked up from germline, CDR1 is SGHVS and CDR2 is FNYEAQ. CDR3 sequence: CASSLGTGNQPQHF. The CDR3 DNA follows: TGTGCCAGCAGCTTAGGGACAGGTAACCAGCCCCAGCATTTT.

With respect to this clonotype: One junction end disagrees with the germline gene, perhaps due to a read error. V and J are TRBV7-7 and TRBJ2-1; tentatively, D is TRBD2 (5 bases). Germline assignment: CDR1 SSHAT and CDR2 FNYEAQ (reference sequence). This CDR3 is built from 16 residues. The CDR3 region is CASSLAPGDGDNEQFF. Here the CDR3 DNA reads TGTGCTAGCAGCTTAGCCCCTGGAGACGGGGACAATGAGCAGTTCTTC.

This chain links TRBV4-1 with TRBJ2-7; D is unresolved. The CDR3 contains 13 residues. Trimming pared 0 bases from V and 2 bases from J, leaving 5 bases between. The germline gives CDR1 MGHRA, CDR2 YSYEKL. CDR3 bases: TGCGCCAGCAGCCAAGACTATACCTACGAGCAGTACTTC. Translating gives CASSQDYTYEQYF.

The chain employs TRBV3-1 and TRBJ2-2, with D possibly being TRBD2 (5 bases). Germline V gives CDR1 LGHDT, CDR2 YNNKEL (reference sequence). There are 17 residues in the CDR3. V was clipped by 3 bases and J by 3 bases, with 17 bases between them. The CDR3 DNA reads TGTGCCAGCAGCCACCCCCGGGAACGTGAGGACACCGGGGAGCTGTTTTTT. Its translation is CASSHPREREDTGELFF.

The J gene is TRBJ2-2, the V gene TRBV28; D may correspond to TRBD1 or TRBD2 (5 bases each). From germline, CDR1 is MDHEN and CDR2 SYDVKM. This CDR3 is 14 amino acids long. Trimming took 5 bases from V and 4 from J, leaving 11 bases between them. The DNA for the CDR3 is TGTGCCAGCAGTCCCCGGGACCGCACCGGGGAGCTGTTTTTT. Protein sequence: CASSPRDRTGELFF.

This chain links TRBV27 with TRBJ2-7; the match to TRBD2 covers 11 bases. The junction had 8 bases not matched to a gene; V was cut back by 6 bases and J by 1 base. This CDR3 is 16 amino acids long. Germline-derived CDR1 and CDR2 are MNHEY and SMNVEV (reference sequence). This CDR3 is CASSPSGGHRSYEQYV. CDR3 coding DNA: TGTGCCAGCAGCCCTAGCGGGGGGCACAGATCCTACGAGCAGTACGTC.

This clonotype appeared a single time. This chain connects TRBV13 to TRBJ2-5, with a weak D call TRBD1 (6 bases). Germline V CDR1 and CDR2: PRHDT, FYEKMQ (reference sequence). V lost 5 bases and J 5 bases, leaving 15 bases between the germline ends. The CDR3 has 14 amino acids. CDR3: CASSAGTWGETQYF. CDR3 DNA sequence: TGTGCCAGCAGCGCCGGGACATGGGGGGAGACCCAGTACTTC.

The chain combines TRBV3-1 with TRBJ2-3; D is possibly TRBD2 (6 bases). The germline V and J ends were trimmed by 0 bases and 6 bases, with 22 bases remaining between them. This CDR3 spans 18 amino acids. Germline loops: CDR1 LGHDT, CDR2 YNNKEL (reference sequence). In nucleotides, the CDR3 is TGTGCCAGCAGCCAAGATAGGACTACCGCTTATCAACATGATACGCAGTATTTT. It is translated as CASSQDRTTAYQHDTQYF.

The J gene is TRBJ2-3, the V gene TRBV7-9; D could derive from TRBD1 or TRBD2 (5 bases each). CDR3 length equals 14 residues. Germline assignment: CDR1 SEHNR and CDR2 FQNEAQ (reference sequence). V shed 6 bases and J shed 1 base, with 11 bases lying between them. In DNA form, the CDR3 reads TGTGCCAGCAGTCAAAGAGGGGGCACAGATACGCAGTATTTT. It yields the protein CASSQRGGTDTQYF.

J is TRBJ2-2 and V is TRBV7-2; 8 nucleotides line up with TRBD2. This CDR3 spans 15 amino acids. Germline V gene lookup returns CDR1 SGHTA and CDR2 FQGNSA. J was trimmed by 5 bases and V by 5 bases; bases with no gene match: 7. CDR3 coding DNA: TGTGCCAGCAGCCCACTAGCGGCGAGGACCGGGGAGCTGTTTTTT. This translates into CASSPLAARTGELFF.

V usage is TRBV5-1 and J usage is TRBJ1-1; a possible D gene is TRBD1 (5 bases). The CDR3 runs 13 residues. V lost 1 base, J lost 5 bases, and 9 bases lay in between. Looked up from germline, CDR1 is SGHRS and CDR2 is YFSETQ. The CDR3 region is CASSLPGTTEAFF. The CDR3 DNA is TGCGCCAGCAGCTTGCCCGGGACTACTGAAGCTTTCTTT. Supplemented by reference TRBV5-1 and TRBJ1-1, the full variable domain reads KAGVTQTPRYLIKTRGQQVTLSCSPISGHRSVSWYQQTPGQGLQFLFEYFSETQRNKGNFPGRFSGRQFSNSRSEMNVSTLELGDSALYLCASSLPGTTEAFFGQGTRLTVV.

The rearrangement links TRBV13 to TRBJ1-5; 8 positions agree with TRBD1. Germline V CDR1 and CDR2: PRHDT, FYEKMQ (reference sequence). This CDR3 region has 17 residues. Trimming removed 0 bases from V and 1 base from J; junction bases left unmatched: 5. This CDR3 is CASSLGQGALSNQPQHF. The CDR3 coding sequence is TGTGCCAGCAGCTTAGGCCAGGGGGCTTTAAGCAATCAGCCCCAGCATTTT. Filled out from reference TRBV13 and TRBJ1-5, the complete variable domain reads AAGVIQSPRHLIKEKRETATLKCYPIPRHDTVYWYQQGPGQDPQFLISFYEKMQSDKGSIPDRFSAQQFSDYHSELNMSSLELGDSALYFCASSLGQGALSNQPQHFGDGTRLSIL.

CDR3 in amino acids: CASSVEGSSGPQETQYF. The CDR3 nucleotides read TGTGCCAGCAGCGTAGAAGGAAGTAGCGGTCCCCAAGAGACCCAGTACTTC. This rearrangement joins TRBV9 to TRBJ2-5, with a possible D match to TRBD2 (6 bases). Trimming cost V 0 bases and J 1 base, with 16 bases left between them. The germline V gene has CDR1 SGDLS and CDR2 YYNGEE. This CDR3 region has 17 residues. The variable domain in full, with the rest retrieved from reference TRBV9 and TRBJ2-5, is DSGVTQTPKHLITATGQRVTLRCSPRSGDLSVYWYQQSLDQGLQFLIQYYNGEERAKGNILERFSAQQFPDLHSELNLSSLELGDSALYFCASSVEGSSGPQETQYFGPGTRLLVL.

The rearrangement links TRBV5-1 to TRBJ1-2; 9 bases map to TRBD1. Germline V gene lookup returns CDR1 SGHRS and CDR2 YFSETQ. The length of the CDR3 is 15 residues. Trimming cost V 2 bases and J 3 bases; bases outside gene matches: 5. The CDR3 DNA reads as TGCGCCAGCAGCTTCACAGGGGGCATAGACTATGGCTACACCTTC. Translated, it gives CASSFTGGIDYGYTF.

A remark on this clonotype: One end of the junction does not line up with germline, which may come from a read error. The CDR3 DNA reads TGTGCCTGGAGAGCGGGGGGTTACACTGAGCAGTTCTTC. It specifies CAWRAGGYTEQFF. This rearrangement joins TRBV30 to TRBJ2-1, with 9 bases fitting TRBD2. The CDR3 has 13 amino acids. The V gene's germline CDR1 is GTSNPN and CDR2 SVGIG (reference sequence).

The chain joins TRBV28 to TRBJ1-1; D is unresolved. Germline values: CDR1 MDHEN, CDR2 SYDVKM. Between the trimmed V and J ends, which lost 3 bases and 9 bases, there was a span of 11 bases. The CDR3 sequence is 12 residues long. In nucleotides, the CDR3 is TGTGCCAGCAGTTTCCCACTGGAGCAAGCTTTCTTT. Translated: CASSFPLEQAFF.

The chain uses TRBV7-9 and TRBJ2-7, with D unresolved. There are 14 residues in the CDR3. V lost 5 bases to trimming and J lost 3 bases, with 14 bases between them. Germline CDR1 SEHNR, CDR2 FQNEAQ (reference sequence). The CDR3 is CASSPGPHGYEQYF. DNA of the CDR3: TGTGCCAGCAGCCCCGGGCCACACGGCTACGAGCAGTACTTC.

V is TRBV7-9 and J is TRBJ2-3; 9 bases match TRBD1. The trim removed 4 bases at V and 5 bases at J, leaving 7 bases unmatched. CDR1 is SEHNR and CDR2 is FQNEAQ in the germline V gene (reference sequence). The CDR3 length is 15 residues. CDR3 sequence: CASSSRQGDVDTQYF. The CDR3 DNA reads TGTGCCAGCAGCTCACGACAGGGGGATGTAGATACGCAGTATTTT.

This chain connects TRBV2 to TRBJ2-7; tentative D call: TRBD2 (5 bases). CDR3 length equals 10 residues. The V and J ends lost 6 bases and 5 bases respectively, with 5 bases between them. Germline V gene data show CDR1 as SNHLY and CDR2 as FYNNEI. The CDR3 sequence: CASREDEQYF. The CDR3 nucleotides read TGTGCCAGCAGGGAGGACGAGCAGTACTTC.

This clonotype was detected once. This chain uses TRBV27 with TRBJ1-4; 10 bases agree with TRBD1. CDR1 is MNHEY, CDR2 SMNVEV, per germline (reference sequence). V lost 3 bases to trimming and J lost 0 bases; unmatched junction nucleotides: 4. This CDR3 has 17 amino acids. The CDR3 spells CASSFFGQGATNEKLFF. The CDR3 nucleotides are TGTGCCAGCAGTTTTTTTGGACAGGGGGCAACTAATGAAAAACTGTTTTTT.

This chain joins TRBV4-3 and TRBJ2-6, with D hard to call. The CDR3 runs 18 residues. The ends were cut back, 0 bases at V and 4 bases at J, with 16 bases in the middle. In germline, CDR1 is LGHNA, CDR2 YSLEER. The DNA for the CDR3 is TGCGCCAGCAGCCAAGATGAGACATGGATGGGAGGGGCCAACGTCCTGACTTTC. It codes for CASSQDETWMGGANVLTF.

The chain recombines TRBV19 with TRBJ2-7, with no clear D. Germline V gives CDR1 LNHDA, CDR2 SQIVND (reference sequence). This CDR3 is 14 amino acids long. V lost 8 bases and J 2 bases, leaving 16 bases between the germline ends. DNA of the CDR3: TGTGCCAGTGGTTTTAAGGGAATCACCTACGAGCAGTACTTC. As protein: CASGFKGITYEQYF. Full variable domain (remainder filled in from reference TRBV19 and TRBJ2-7): DGGITQSPKYLFRKEGQNVTLSCEQNLNHDAMYWYRQDPGQGLRLIYYSQIVNDFQKGDIAEGYSVSREKKESFPLTVTSAQKNPTAFYLCASGFKGITYEQYFGPGTRLTVT.

This chain links TRBV14 with TRBJ1-1; D uncertain. Germline CDR1 reads SGHDN; CDR2 reads FVKESK. Trimming left V 0 bases short and J 2 bases short, with 13 bases between. The CDR3 is made up of 16 amino acids. The CDR3 nucleotides are TGTGCCAGCAGCCAAGAAATCCGGGCGGTAAACACTGAAGCTTTCTTT. Translated: CASSQEIRAVNTEAFF.

The gene calls are TRBV18 and TRBJ2-7; 7 bases match TRBD2. The junction had 0 bases not matched to a gene; V was cut back by 0 bases and J by 4 bases. The CDR3 covers 13 residues. Germline V gene lookup returns CDR1 KGHSH and CDR2 LQKENI. CDR3 in DNA: TGTGCCAGCTCACCACCCGGGGGGTACGAGCAGTACTTC. Its translation is CASSPPGGYEQYF.

This clonotype was found once. The chain carries TRBV5-4 and TRBJ1-2; no clear D gene. CDR3 length equals 11 residues. Deletions cut 0 bases from V and 7 bases from J, with 4 bases between. Germline-derived CDR1 and CDR2 are SGHNT and YYREEE (reference sequence). Here the CDR3 reads CASSLGFGYTF. For the CDR3, the DNA is TGTGCCAGCAGCTTGGGGTTTGGCTACACCTTC.

CDR3 region: CSVEVAGGQETQYF. CDR3 nucleotides: TGCAGCGTTGAAGTAGCGGGGGGCCAAGAGACCCAGTACTTC. The genes are TRBV29-1 and TRBJ2-5; TRBD2 matches at 10 bases. Germline CDR1 reads SQVTM; CDR2 reads ANQGSEA. The CDR3 is 14 amino acids. The V segment lost 1 base and the J segment 1 base; nucleotides outside the gene matches: 0.

This sequence joins TRBV4-1 and TRBJ1-1, with 9 bases matching TRBD1. V trimming: 4 bases; J trimming: 6 bases; junction bases outside the gene matches: 9. The CDR3 contains 15 residues. CDR1 and CDR2 from the germline V gene are MGHRA and YSYEKL. The CDR3 coding sequence is TGCGCCAGCAGCCCCGGACCCGGGACAGGGTCTGAAGCTTTCTTT. Encoded protein: CASSPGPGTGSEAFF.

The J gene is TRBJ2-7, the V gene TRBV19, with D tentatively TRBD2 (6 bases). The CDR3 covers 14 residues. V was cut by 6 bases and J by 4 bases, with 16 bases left in between. Germline CDR1 and CDR2: LNHDA and SQIVND (reference sequence). For the CDR3, the DNA is TGTGCCAGTAGCCCTCCGGCGGGATCGTACGAGCAGTACTTC. Translation gives CASSPPAGSYEQYF.